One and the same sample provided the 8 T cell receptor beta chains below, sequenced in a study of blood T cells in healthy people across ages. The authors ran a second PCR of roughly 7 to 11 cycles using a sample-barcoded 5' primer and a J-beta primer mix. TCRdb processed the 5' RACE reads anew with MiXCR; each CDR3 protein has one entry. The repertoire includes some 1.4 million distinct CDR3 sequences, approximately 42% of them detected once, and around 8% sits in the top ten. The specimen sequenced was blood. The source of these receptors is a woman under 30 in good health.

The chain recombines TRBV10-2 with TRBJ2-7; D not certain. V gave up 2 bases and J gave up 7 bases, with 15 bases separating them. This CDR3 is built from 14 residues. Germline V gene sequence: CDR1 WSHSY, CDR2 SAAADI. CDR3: CASSEPWGYNEQYF. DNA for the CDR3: TGCGCCAGCAGTGAGCCGTGGGGATACAATGAGCAGTACTTC.

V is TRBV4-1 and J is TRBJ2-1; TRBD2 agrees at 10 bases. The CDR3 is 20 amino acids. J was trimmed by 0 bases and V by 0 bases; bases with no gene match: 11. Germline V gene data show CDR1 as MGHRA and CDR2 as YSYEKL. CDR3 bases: TGCGCCAGCAGCCAAGATAACAGATTCTCTAGCGGGAGCTCCTACAATGAGCAGTTCTTC. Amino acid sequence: CASSQDNRFSSGSSYNEQFF.

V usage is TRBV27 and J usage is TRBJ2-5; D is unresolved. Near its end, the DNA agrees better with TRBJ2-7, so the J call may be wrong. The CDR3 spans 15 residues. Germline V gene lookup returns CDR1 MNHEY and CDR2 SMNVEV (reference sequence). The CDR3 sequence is CASSFGYGGAYEQYF. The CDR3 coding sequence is TGTGCCAGCAGTTTTGGCTATGGTGGCGCCTACGAGCAGTACTTC.

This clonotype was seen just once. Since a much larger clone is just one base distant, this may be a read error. The CDR3 sequence is CASSLQGLDGHTF. The DNA for the CDR3 is TGTGCCAGCAGCTTACAGGGTTTGGATGGCCACACCTTC. V is TRBV7-2 and J is TRBJ1-2; a possible D gene is TRBD1 (5 bases). The germline V gene has CDR1 SGHTA and CDR2 FQGNSA. This CDR3 contains 13 residues. Full variable domain (remainder filled in from reference TRBV7-2 and TRBJ1-2): GAGVSQSPSNKVTEKGKDVELRCDPISGHTALYWYRQSLGQGLEFLIYFQGNSAPDKSGLPSDRFSAERTGGSVSTLTIQRTQQEDSAVYLCASSLQGLDGHTFGSGTRLTVV.

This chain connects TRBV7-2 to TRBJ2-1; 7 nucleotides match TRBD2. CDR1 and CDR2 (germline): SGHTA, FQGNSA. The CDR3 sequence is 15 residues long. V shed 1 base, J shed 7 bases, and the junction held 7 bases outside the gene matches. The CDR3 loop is CASSLVGGGGNEQFF. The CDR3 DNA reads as TGTGCCAGCAGCTTAGTGGGGGGGGGTGGAAATGAGCAGTTCTTC.

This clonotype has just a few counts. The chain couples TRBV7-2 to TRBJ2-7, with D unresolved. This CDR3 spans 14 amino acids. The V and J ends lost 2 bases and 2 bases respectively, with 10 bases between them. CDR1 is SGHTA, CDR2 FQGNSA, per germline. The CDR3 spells CASSLLFGAYEQYF. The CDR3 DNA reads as TGTGCCAGCAGCTTATTGTTTGGGGCCTACGAGCAGTACTTC. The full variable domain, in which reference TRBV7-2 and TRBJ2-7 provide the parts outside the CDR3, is GAGVSQSPSNKVTEKGKDVELRCDPISGHTALYWYRQSLGQGLEFLIYFQGNSAPDKSGLPSDRFSAERTGGSVSTLTIQRTQQEDSAVYLCASSLLFGAYEQYFGPGTRLTVT.

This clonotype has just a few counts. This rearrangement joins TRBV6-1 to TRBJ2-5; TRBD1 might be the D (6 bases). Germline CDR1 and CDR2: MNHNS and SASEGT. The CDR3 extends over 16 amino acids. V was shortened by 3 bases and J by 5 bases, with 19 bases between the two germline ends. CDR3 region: CASSDDGTSLGETQYF. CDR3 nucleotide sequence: TGTGCCAGCAGTGATGACGGGACATCGCTTGGGGAGACCCAGTACTTC.

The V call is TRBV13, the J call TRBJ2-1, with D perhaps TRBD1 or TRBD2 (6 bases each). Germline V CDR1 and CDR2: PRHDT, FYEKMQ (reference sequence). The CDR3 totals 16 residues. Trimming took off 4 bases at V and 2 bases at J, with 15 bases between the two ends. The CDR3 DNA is TGTGCCAGCAGCTCCTTAACGGGGGCGGCCTACAATGAGCAGTTCTTC. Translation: CASSSLTGAAYNEQFF.